The 29 T cell receptor beta chains presented below share a single source sample, sequenced in a study of blood T cell repertoires in COVID-19. TCRdb's table, derived via immunoSEQ multiplex PCR, lists solely in-frame clones and lacks some. The data hold over 120,000 clones, with roughly 89% observed a single time. The sequencing input was peripheral blood. These TCRs come from a man between 60 and 75 years old with active or convalescent COVID-19.

The J gene is TRBJ2-3, the V gene TRBV6-1; 7 nucleotides match TRBD1. CDR1 and CDR2 (germline): MNHNS, SASEGT. The CDR3 contains 16 residues. V was pared by 4 bases and J by 2 bases, with 9 bases of the junction left unmatched. The CDR3, as DNA: TGTGCCAGCAGTGGACAGGGCCGCCCTTCCACAGATACGCAGTATTTT. Encoded protein: CASSGQGRPSTDTQYF.

The chain uses TRBV5-4 and TRBJ2-1; 8 bases match TRBD2. V lost 4 bases to trimming and J lost 2 bases; unmatched junction nucleotides: 5. The CDR3 is made up of 15 amino acids. CDR1 is SGHNT and CDR2 is YYREEE in the germline V gene (reference sequence). CDR3 DNA sequence: TGTGCCAGCAGCCCTTATAGCGGGACCTACAATGAGCAGTTCTTC. Its protein product is CASSPYSGTYNEQFF.

V gene TRBV11-2 combines with J gene TRBJ1-1; D unclear. The germline CDR1 and CDR2 sequences are SGHAT and FQNNGV. V was pared by 5 bases and J by 3 bases, with 7 bases between. This CDR3 has 12 amino acids. The CDR3 nucleotides are TGTGCCAGCAGCCCCGGGGACACTGAAGCTTTCTTT. This gives the protein CASSPGDTEAFF.

CDR3 nucleotide sequence: TGTGCCAGCAGGTTGGGACTAGCGAATGCACAGTTCTTC. This gives the protein CASRLGLANAQFF. The chain is built from TRBV27 and TRBJ2-1, with 10 bases fitting TRBD2. Germline V gene lookup returns CDR1 MNHEY and CDR2 SMNVEV (reference sequence). V lost 6 bases, J lost 13 bases, and 9 bases stayed unmatched. The CDR3 sequence is 13 residues long.

This clone was seen a few times. The chain links TRBV4-2 to TRBJ2-5; D remains ambiguous. V lost 0 bases to trimming and J lost 2 bases, with 7 bases between them. The length of the CDR3 is 14 residues. Germline-derived CDR1 and CDR2 are LGHNA and YNFKEQ. The CDR3 nucleotides are TGTGCCAGCAGCCAAGAGGCCAGACAAGAGACCCAGTACTTC. Amino acid sequence: CASSQEARQETQYF.

This chain uses TRBV9 with TRBJ2-5; 8 bases map to TRBD2. Germline CDR1 SGDLS, CDR2 YYNGEE. V shed 3 bases, J shed 4 bases, and the junction held 5 bases outside the gene matches. The CDR3 runs 14 residues. The CDR3 bases are TGTGCCAGCAGCGCAACCGGGAGGGCAGAGACCCAGTACTTC. This gives the protein CASSATGRAETQYF.

The chain joins TRBV7-2 to TRBJ2-7; 7 bases map to TRBD2. Germline CDR1 SGHTA, CDR2 FQGNSA. With V trimmed by 5 bases and J by 2 bases, 3 bases remained unmatched. The CDR3 totals 13 residues. CDR3 DNA sequence: TGTGCCAGCAGCGCGGCGGGGGCCTACGAGCAGTACTTC. Its protein product is CASSAAGAYEQYF.

V is TRBV7-8 and J is TRBJ2-3; 10 nucleotides match TRBD2. V lost 5 bases, J lost 7 bases, and 15 bases stayed unmatched. This CDR3 comprises 17 residues. Germline V gene sequence: CDR1 SGHVS, CDR2 FQNEAQ. CDR3 protein: CASSLAGSGRRLHTQYF. CDR3 DNA sequence: TGTGCCAGCAGCCTCGCTGGTAGCGGGAGGCGTTTACATACGCAGTATTTT.

The chain links TRBV2 to TRBJ2-2; D gene unclear. V was cut by 8 bases and J by 1 base, with 11 bases left in between. CDR1 SNHLY and CDR2 FYNNEI come from the germline V gene. This CDR3 has 14 residues. The CDR3 DNA follows: TGTGCCAGCGGCCAGGAACTGAACACCGGGGAGCTGTTTTTT. It codes for CASGQELNTGELFF.

This chain connects TRBV11-2 to TRBJ2-2; TRBD1 might be the D (6 bases). Germline V lookup: CDR1 SGHAT, CDR2 FQNNGV. V lost 5 bases and J lost 1, with 11 bases in between. This CDR3 spans 15 amino acids. The DNA for the CDR3 is TGTGCCAGCAGCCCCCTGGGACAGAACACCGGGGAGCTGTTTTTT. Its translation is CASSPLGQNTGELFF.

The V and J genes are TRBV9 and TRBJ2-1; 9 nucleotides match TRBD2. The CDR3 sequence is 14 residues long. The J segment lost 7 bases and the V segment lost 0 bases, leaving 2 bases of the junction unmatched. In germline, CDR1 is SGDLS, CDR2 YYNGEE. The chain's CDR3 is CASSVVTSGNEQFF. In nucleotides, the CDR3 is TGTGCCAGCAGCGTAGTTACTAGCGGGAATGAGCAGTTCTTC.

The chain couples TRBV5-4 to TRBJ2-5; TRBD1 agrees at 8 bases. V trimming: 6 bases; J trimming: 14 bases; junction bases outside the gene matches: 15. Per the germline V gene, CDR1 is SGHNT and CDR2 is YYREEE (reference sequence). CDR3 length equals 13 residues. Written as DNA, the CDR3 is TGTGCCAGCACCGAATACGACAGGGGAAGGGCCTACTTC. Translation: CASTEYDRGRAYF.

The V and J genes are TRBV24-1 and TRBJ1-2; D is possibly TRBD1 (5 bases). The CDR3 is 16 residues long. Germline CDR1 is KGHDR and CDR2 is SFDVKD. Deletions cut 4 bases from V and 5 bases from J, with 19 bases between. CDR3 amino acids: CATSEPSGQGGYGYTF. CDR3 DNA: TGTGCCACCAGTGAGCCCTCTGGGCAGGGTGGGTATGGCTACACCTTC.

The chain recombines TRBV14 with TRBJ1-6; D not certain. Germline CDR1 and CDR2: SGHDN and FVKESK. The CDR3 has 12 residues. V lost 3 bases, J lost 10 bases, and 7 bases lay in between. In DNA form, the CDR3 reads TGTGCCAGCAGCCATCTCGAGTCACCCCTCCACTTT. Translating it yields CASSHLESPLHF.

The chain recombines TRBV24-1 with TRBJ2-2; D may be TRBD2 (5 bases). Trimming shortened V by 9 bases and J by 3 bases, and 19 bases separated the two germline ends. In germline, CDR1 is KGHDR, CDR2 SFDVKD. CDR3 length equals 16 residues. The DNA of the CDR3 is TGTGCCACCGCGAGGAGTGGGAGAGGGTACACCGGGGAGCTGTTTTTT. It specifies CATARSGRGYTGELFF.

The genes are TRBV30 and TRBJ1-2, with a weak D call TRBD1 (5 bases). Germline CDR1 and CDR2: GTSNPN and SVGIG (reference sequence). The CDR3 is 13 amino acids. Trimming stripped 3 bases from V and 2 bases from J, with 10 bases between. CDR3 in amino acids: CAWSEAGNYGYTF. DNA of the CDR3: TGTGCCTGGAGCGAGGCAGGGAACTATGGCTACACCTTC.

V and J are TRBV7-2 and TRBJ1-1; TRBD1 might be the D (6 bases). Germline V gives CDR1 SGHTA, CDR2 FQGNSA. The CDR3 covers 14 residues. V was shortened by 4 bases and J by 5 bases, with 14 bases between the two germline ends. CDR3 protein: CASSSWPGETEAFF. DNA for the CDR3: TGTGCCAGCAGCTCGTGGCCAGGGGAGACTGAAGCTTTCTTT.

V is TRBV28 and J is TRBJ1-1; D ambiguous. V was cut by 3 bases and J by 11 bases, with 10 bases left in between. The CDR3 is made up of 11 amino acids. Per germline, CDR1 MDHEN and CDR2 SYDVKM. CDR3 DNA sequence: TGTGCCAGCAGTTTGCGAGGGTTGGCTTTCTTT. This encodes CASSLRGLAFF.

CDR3 sequence: CASSVASGVKETQYF. DNA of the CDR3: TGTGCCAGCAGCGTGGCCAGCGGGGTAAAAGAGACCCAGTACTTC. The chain joins TRBV9 to TRBJ2-5, with 7 bases aligning to TRBD2. The CDR3 covers 15 residues. Trimming removed 2 bases from V and 3 bases from J; junction bases left unmatched: 7. The germline gives CDR1 SGDLS, CDR2 YYNGEE.

The table lists this clone with a count of one. J is TRBJ1-2 and V is TRBV6-2 or TRBV6-3, with TRBD1 matching over 8 bases. The CDR3 has 15 amino acids. J was trimmed by 2 bases and V by 2 bases; bases with no gene match: 4. CDR1 MNHEY and CDR2 SVGEGT come from the germline V gene. The CDR3 bases are TGTGCCAGCAGTTACCGGCAGGGGGCGAACTATGGCTACACCTTC. As protein: CASSYRQGANYGYTF.

The chain couples TRBV2 to TRBJ2-7, with 7 bases aligning to TRBD1. This CDR3 contains 12 residues. Per the germline V gene, CDR1 is SNHLY and CDR2 is FYNNEI. V was clipped by 7 bases and J by 3 bases; unmatched bases: 3. In DNA, the CDR3 is TGTGCCAGCACCGGGGACAGCTACGAGCAGTACTTC. Its protein is CASTGDSYEQYF.

This chain connects TRBV28 to TRBJ1-6, with a tentative D call TRBD1 (5 bases). Trimming took off 7 bases at V and 1 base at J, with 11 bases between the two ends. The length of the CDR3 is 15 residues. CDR1 is MDHEN and CDR2 is SYDVKM in the germline V gene. The CDR3 sequence: CASTPDSSYNSPLHF. For the CDR3, the DNA is TGTGCCAGCACCCCCGACAGTTCCTATAATTCACCCCTCCACTTT.

The chain uses TRBV30 and TRBJ1-3, with D unresolved. The germline gives CDR1 GTSNPN, CDR2 SVGIG (reference sequence). Deletions cut 1 base from V and 0 bases from J, with 4 bases between. The CDR3 loop spans 13 amino acids. CDR3 sequence: CAWSGGSGNTIYF. For the CDR3, the DNA is TGTGCCTGGAGTGGCGGCTCTGGAAACACCATATATTTT.

This clone was observed a single time. The V gene is TRBV5-1, the J gene TRBJ1-2; D not certain. Per germline, CDR1 SGHRS and CDR2 YFSETQ. This CDR3 comprises 15 residues. Trimming removed 4 bases at V and 4 bases at J, with 17 bases between. The CDR3 DNA reads as TGCGCCAGCAGCCCCTCTCCCGGTGGTGGCTATGGCTACACCTTC. It codes for CASSPSPGGGYGYTF.

CDR3 sequence: CASSTRTGGDGYTF. DNA of the CDR3: TGTGCCAGCAGCACCCGGACAGGGGGCGATGGCTACACCTTC. The V and J genes are TRBV11-2 and TRBJ1-2; 11 bases match TRBD1. The CDR3 is 14 amino acids. Germline CDR1 SGHAT, CDR2 FQNNGV. The junction had 5 bases not matched to a gene; V was cut back by 5 bases and J by 6 bases.

This chain connects TRBV3-1 (or the pseudogene TRBV3-2) to TRBJ1-1, with 10 bases fitting TRBD1. CDR3 length: 15 amino acids. J was trimmed by 6 bases and V by 5 bases; bases with no gene match: 9. CDR1 and CDR2 (germline): LGHDT, YNNKEL (reference sequence). CDR3 DNA sequence: TGTGCCAGCAGCTGGAGGACCGGGACAGGGGCTGAAGCTTTCTTT. Encoded protein: CASSWRTGTGAEAFF.

V and J are TRBV5-5 and TRBJ1-6; D is undetermined. Germline CDR1 and CDR2: SGHKS and YYEKEE (reference sequence). The CDR3 has 17 amino acids. Trimming left V 4 bases short and J 0 bases short, with 14 bases between. The CDR3 DNA reads as TGTGCCAGCAGCGCGCACCGGCCGGGCTCCTATAATTCACCCCTCCACTTT. It translates to CASSAHRPGSYNSPLHF.

V and J are TRBV6-2 or TRBV6-3 and TRBJ2-2, with 11 bases aligning to TRBD1. The CDR3 runs to 16 residues. The V gene end was trimmed by 5 bases and the J gene end by 4 bases; junction bases not matched to a gene: 6. Germline V gene sequence: CDR1 MNHEY, CDR2 SVGEGT. CDR3: CASSTGQGAGTGELFF. CDR3 sequence (DNA): TGTGCCAGCAGTACTGGACAGGGGGCGGGCACCGGGGAGCTGTTTTTT.

The V gene is TRBV30, the J gene TRBJ1-2; perhaps TRBD1 as D (6 bases). This CDR3 has 17 amino acids. Germline V CDR1 and CDR2: GTSNPN, SVGIG (reference sequence). V lost 4 bases, J lost 1 base, and 22 bases lay in between. The CDR3 loop is CAWTRGGGGPNNYGYTF. CDR3 nucleotides: TGTGCCTGGACTAGGGGGGGAGGGGGTCCCAATAACTATGGCTACACCTTC.